These 32 T cell receptor beta chains were sequenced from one sample in a study of T cell responses to AZD1222 COVID-19 vaccine. Generated by immunoSEQ multiplex PCR, the TCRdb table keeps only in-frame clones and is missing some. The repertoire has over 150,000 clones, roughly nine tenths of them found once; the top ten carry about 5.1%. The material was peripheral blood, obtained on day 0 of MenACWY control vaccination. The receptors were sampled from an adult in good health.

The chain joins TRBV29-1 to TRBJ1-5, with a possible D match to TRBD1 (6 bases). Trimming took 7 bases from V and 7 from J, leaving 20 bases between them. Germline loops: CDR1 SQVTM, CDR2 ANQGSEA. The CDR3 runs 14 residues. CDR3 residues: CSALEGGREQPQHF. DNA of the CDR3: TGCAGCGCTCTTGAGGGGGGGCGCGAGCAGCCCCAGCATTTT. The whole variable domain, remainder taken from reference TRBV29-1 and TRBJ1-5, is SAVISQKPSRDICQRGTSLTIQCQVDSQVTMMFWYRQQPGQSLTLIATANQGSEATYESGFVIDKFPISRPNLTFSTLTVSNMSPEDSSIYLCSALEGGREQPQHFGDGTRLSIL.

This clone was recorded a few times. The chain carries TRBV3-1 (or the pseudogene TRBV3-2) and TRBJ1-5, with unresolved D. Per germline, CDR1 LGHDT and CDR2 YNNKEL (reference sequence). Trimming took off 4 bases at V and 2 bases at J, with 3 bases between the two ends. This CDR3 is built from 12 residues. The chain's CDR3 is CASSRGNQPQHF. CDR3 bases: TGTGCCAGCAGCCGGGGCAATCAGCCCCAGCATTTT.

The chain joins TRBV28 to TRBJ1-4; no clear D. The CDR3 runs 18 residues. The germline V and J ends were trimmed by 7 bases and 0 bases, with 21 bases remaining between them. Germline V gene sequence: CDR1 MDHEN, CDR2 SYDVKM. CDR3 sequence: CASTEDIQHPPTNEKLFF. For the CDR3, the DNA is TGTGCCAGCACCGAAGACATCCAGCATCCCCCAACTAATGAAAAACTGTTTTTT.

The chain employs TRBV7-9 and TRBJ1-4; D is perhaps TRBD1 (6 bases). This CDR3 contains 15 residues. Germline loops: CDR1 SEHNR, CDR2 FQNEAQ (reference sequence). Trimming pared 0 bases from V and 8 bases from J, leaving 13 bases between. The CDR3 DNA is TGTGCCAGCAGCTTAGCGGAGGGGGTAGGCGAAAAACTGTTTTTT. This translates into CASSLAEGVGEKLFF.

The rearrangement links TRBV6-1 to TRBJ1-4, with D hard to call. Germline CDR1 is MNHNS and CDR2 is SASEGT. The CDR3 is 12 residues long. V was clipped by 2 bases and J by 8 bases, with 6 bases between them. The CDR3 nucleotides are TGTGCCAGCAGTGAAAGTACGGAAAAACTGTTTTTT. It translates to CASSESTEKLFF.

J is TRBJ1-2 and V is TRBV11-2; D gene unclear. Trimming took off 1 base at V and 8 bases at J, with 14 bases between the two ends. Germline V gives CDR1 SGHAT, CDR2 FQNNGV. This CDR3 spans 14 amino acids. The CDR3 here is CASSLVEALEGYTF. CDR3 bases: TGTGCCAGCAGCTTAGTTGAGGCCTTAGAGGGCTACACCTTC.

The chain uses TRBV7-2 and TRBJ2-3; D is perhaps TRBD2 (5 bases). The CDR3 length is 15 residues. The V end was cut by 0 bases, the J end by 1 base, with 8 bases between. Germline assignment: CDR1 SGHTA and CDR2 FQGNSA. This CDR3 is CASSLASGRTDTQYF. CDR3 in DNA: TGTGCCAGCAGCTTAGCGAGCGGACGCACAGATACGCAGTATTTT.

By share, this clone ranks as medium-sized. The chain is built from TRBV21-1 and TRBJ1-1. TRBV21-1 corresponds to a pseudogene. This CDR3 has 12 amino acids. The CDR3 spells CASSKNPGEAFF. CDR3 nucleotides: TGTGCCAGCAGCAAAAATCCGGGAGAAGCTTTCTTT.

The CDR3: CASSPPGDRDSGANVLTF. The CDR3 bases are TGTGCCAGCTCACCACCCGGAGACAGGGACTCCGGGGCCAACGTCCTGACTTTC. This chain connects TRBV18 to TRBJ2-6; a possible D gene is TRBD1 (7 bases). The CDR3 is 18 amino acids. V lost 0 bases, J lost 4 bases, and 16 bases lay in between. Germline CDR1 is KGHSH and CDR2 is LQKENI. The entire variable domain, with the rest obtained from reference TRBV18 and TRBJ2-6, is as follows: NAGVMQNPRHLVRRRGQEARLRCSPMKGHSHVYWYRQLPEEGLKFMVYLQKENIIDESGMPKERFSAEFPKEGPSILRIQQVVRGDSAAYFCASSPPGDRDSGANVLTFGAGSRLTVL.

This chain uses TRBV3-1 (or the pseudogene TRBV3-2) with TRBJ2-7; 7 bases line up with TRBD2. The CDR3 consists of 15 residues. V lost 4 bases, J lost 7 bases, and 13 bases stayed unmatched. CDR1 is LGHDT and CDR2 is YNNKEL in the germline V gene (reference sequence). CDR3 loop: CASSPPGTTGFEQYF. CDR3 DNA: TGTGCCAGCAGCCCCCCCGGGACTACAGGCTTTGAGCAGTACTTC.

This chain links TRBV9 with TRBJ2-7, with TRBD2 as a possible D gene (6 bases). The CDR3 covers 15 residues. Trimming pared 2 bases from V and 2 bases from J, leaving 14 bases between. Germline V gives CDR1 SGDLS, CDR2 YYNGEE. The CDR3 here is CASSVSGSGTYEQYF. The CDR3 DNA follows: TGTGCCAGCAGCGTGAGCGGGTCCGGTACCTACGAGCAGTACTTC.

The chain recombines TRBV5-1 with TRBJ2-4; TRBD1 might be the D (5 bases). The ends were cut back, 4 bases at V and 3 bases at J, with 14 bases in the middle. Germline CDR1 reads SGHRS; CDR2 reads YFSETQ. This CDR3 is built from 15 residues. Here the CDR3 DNA reads TGCGCCAGCAGCCCACAGGTTTTGGGCAAAAACATTCAGTACTTC. Protein sequence: CASSPQVLGKNIQYF.

This clone has a handful of counts. The rearrangement uses TRBV23-1 and TRBJ1-5; a weak D match, TRBD1 (5 bases). TRBV23-1 is noted as an ORF with a role that remains uncertain. The CDR3 loop spans 15 amino acids. The V and J ends lost 4 bases and 4 bases respectively, with 14 bases between them. The CDR3 region is CASSPIGTANQPQHF. CDR3 sequence (DNA): TGCGCCAGCAGTCCAATTGGGACGGCTAATCAGCCCCAGCATTTT.

The chain carries TRBV6-6 and TRBJ2-2; TRBD1 agrees at 8 bases. The V and J ends lost 7 bases and 3 bases, in that order; junction bases with no gene match: 7. Germline CDR1 reads MNHNY; CDR2 reads SVGAGI (reference sequence). The CDR3 totals 15 residues. CDR3 nucleotide sequence: TGTGCCAGCACCCTCCAGGGGGCCGACACCGGGGAGCTGTTTTTT. Amino acids: CASTLQGADTGELFF.

The chain has TRBV6-5 and TRBJ1-2; 8 bases agree with TRBD1. The V gene end was trimmed by 6 bases and the J gene end by 8 bases; junction bases not matched to a gene: 8. The CDR3 is 13 residues long. CDR1 is MNHEY, CDR2 SVGAGI, per germline. The CDR3 here is CASSQDRAGGYTF. CDR3 nucleotide sequence: TGTGCCAGCAGCCAGGACAGGGCGGGGGGCTACACCTTC.

The chain has TRBV7-3 and TRBJ2-1; TRBD2 agrees at 9 bases. Germline V gene sequence: CDR1 SGHTA, CDR2 FQGTGA. This CDR3 has 15 residues. The J segment lost 1 base and the V segment lost 5 bases, leaving 3 bases of the junction unmatched. This chain's CDR3 is CASSRTSASYNEQFF. CDR3 nucleotide sequence: TGTGCCAGCAGCCGGACTAGCGCTTCCTACAATGAGCAGTTCTTC.

V usage is TRBV6-5 and J usage is TRBJ1-5, with D perhaps TRBD1 (6 bases). The germline V gene has CDR1 MNHEY and CDR2 SVGAGI. The CDR3 totals 14 residues. Trimming removed 5 bases at V and 3 bases at J, with 11 bases between. The CDR3 here is CASSTRDNNQPQHF. The CDR3 DNA follows: TGTGCCAGCAGTACCCGGGACAACAATCAGCCCCAGCATTTT.

The gene calls are TRBV27 and TRBJ2-6, with D perhaps matching TRBD1 (6 bases). Trimming removed 6 bases at V and 0 bases at J, with 9 bases between. Germline CDR1 MNHEY, CDR2 SMNVEV (reference sequence). This CDR3 has 15 amino acids. The CDR3 sequence is CASRSQGSGANVLTF. In DNA form, the CDR3 reads TGTGCCAGCAGATCACAGGGCTCTGGGGCCAACGTCCTGACTTTC.

This chain joins TRBV9 and TRBJ2-7, with D perhaps matching TRBD1 or TRBD2 (5 bases each). CDR1 is SGDLS and CDR2 is YYNGEE in the germline V gene. The CDR3 is 15 amino acids. Trimming pared 0 bases from V and 2 bases from J, leaving 12 bases between. The CDR3 nucleotides are TGTGCCAGCAGCGTAGATTCCGGGACCCCCTACGAGCAGTACTTC. Translating it yields CASSVDSGTPYEQYF.

The rearrangement joins TRBV19 to TRBJ1-2; 9 positions match TRBD1. J gave up 4 bases and V 1 base, and 4 bases lay outside the gene matches. Germline CDR1 and CDR2: LNHDA and SQIVND (reference sequence). CDR3 length equals 15 residues. The CDR3 sequence: CASSIVHRGRYGYTF. The CDR3 DNA reads TGTGCCAGTAGTATAGTTCACAGGGGGCGCTATGGCTACACCTTC.

This chain uses TRBV7-9 with TRBJ1-1; no definite D call. The CDR3 is made up of 12 amino acids. Trimming stripped 7 bases from V and 7 bases from J, with 13 bases between. CDR1 is SEHNR and CDR2 is FQNEAQ in the germline V gene (reference sequence). The CDR3 loop is CASTQSGGEAFF. DNA of the CDR3: TGTGCCAGCACCCAAAGTGGAGGTGAAGCTTTCTTT.

V usage is TRBV5-1 and J usage is TRBJ1-1; tentatively, D is TRBD1 (5 bases). CDR3 length equals 16 residues. Trimming shortened V by 4 bases and J by 1 base, and 17 bases separated the two germline ends. The germline CDR1 and CDR2 sequences are SGHRS and YFSETQ. The CDR3 loop reads CASSQDPGTGNTEAFF. CDR3 nucleotide sequence: TGCGCCAGCAGCCAAGACCCCGGGACGGGGAACACTGAAGCTTTCTTT.

This sequence joins TRBV5-4 and TRBJ2-2, with 11 bases aligning to TRBD2. CDR1 is SGHNT and CDR2 is YYREEE in the germline V gene (reference sequence). CDR3 length equals 15 residues. V lost 7 bases to trimming and J lost 7 bases; unmatched junction nucleotides: 9. The CDR3 is CASATSGIEIGELFF. CDR3 coding DNA: TGTGCCAGCGCGACTAGCGGGATAGAGATCGGGGAGCTGTTTTTT.

The genes are TRBV7-8 and TRBJ1-5; weak D call: TRBD1 (5 bases). V was pared by 5 bases and J by 1 base, with 9 bases between. The CDR3 is 14 residues long. Germline V gene data show CDR1 as SGHVS and CDR2 as FQNEAQ. In DNA form, the CDR3 reads TGTGCCAGCAGCGTCCGGGACAGCAATCAGCCCCAGCATTTT. Translating it yields CASSVRDSNQPQHF.

The chain combines TRBV5-6 with TRBJ1-2; D gene ambiguous. The CDR3 length is 13 residues. Germline V gives CDR1 SGHDT, CDR2 YYEEEE. Trimming removed 2 bases at V and 4 bases at J, with 9 bases between. This chain's CDR3 is CASSLNGLYGYTF. The CDR3 DNA sequence: TGTGCCAGCAGCTTAAACGGGCTCTATGGCTACACCTTC.

The chain carries TRBV4-1 and TRBJ1-5; a weak D match, TRBD1 (5 bases). Trimming removed 2 bases from V and 5 bases from J, with 13 bases in between. CDR1 is MGHRA, CDR2 YSYEKL, per germline. This CDR3 comprises 15 residues. This CDR3 reads CASSQLDGTYQPQHF. CDR3 bases: TGCGCCAGCAGCCAACTTGACGGGACCTATCAGCCCCAGCATTTT.

This rearrangement joins TRBV5-1 to TRBJ2-6, with D possibly being TRBD1 or TRBD2 (5 bases each). V dropped 4 bases and J dropped 1 base, with 24 bases sitting between them. This CDR3 comprises 20 residues. Germline V gene data show CDR1 as SGHRS and CDR2 as YFSETQ. In DNA, the CDR3 is TGCGCCAGCAGCCCGGGGCGGCAGTCTCGGTGGGGGTCTGGGGCCAACGTCCTGACTTTC. It translates to CASSPGRQSRWGSGANVLTF.

The rearrangement uses TRBV28 and TRBJ1-3, with 8 bases aligning to TRBD1. CDR3 size: 19 residues. V lost 6 bases, J lost 3 bases, and 19 bases stayed unmatched. Germline assignment: CDR1 MDHEN and CDR2 SYDVKM. CDR3: CASSPPELDRGSNGNTIYF. CDR3 nucleotide sequence: TGTGCCAGCAGCCCTCCCGAATTAGACAGGGGATCTAATGGAAACACCATATATTTT.

This clone was seen a single time. The V call is TRBV5-1, the J call TRBJ1-1, with TRBD1 identical over 9 bases. The J segment lost 9 bases and the V segment lost 0 bases, leaving 6 bases of the junction unmatched. The CDR3 consists of 14 residues. CDR1 is SGHRS, CDR2 YFSETQ, per germline. CDR3 DNA sequence: TGCGCCAGCAGCTTGGATCGAGGGACAGGGAAAGCTTTCTTT. Translated, it gives CASSLDRGTGKAFF.

There are a few counts of this clone. The chain joins TRBV28 to TRBJ2-2; 8 bases are a match to TRBD1. The CDR3 length is 16 residues. Unmatched junction bases numbered 7, after V lost 1 base and J lost 6 bases. Looked up from germline, CDR1 is MDHEN and CDR2 is SYDVKM. The DNA for the CDR3 is TGTGCCAGCAGTTTATACCCAGGGGGCGCGGCCGGGGAGCTGTTTTTT. Its protein product is CASSLYPGGAAGELFF.

The CDR3 coding sequence is TGTGCCAGCAGCTTAGCGGGGGGGACGTGGGAGACCCAGTACTTC. This encodes CASSLAGGTWETQYF. The rearrangement uses TRBV13 and TRBJ2-5, with 8 bases matching TRBD2. This CDR3 is built from 15 residues. The V gene end was trimmed by 1 base and the J gene end by 5 bases; junction bases not matched to a gene: 6. The germline CDR1 and CDR2 sequences are PRHDT and FYEKMQ (reference sequence).

The chain is built from TRBV18 and TRBJ2-2; no definite D call. CDR1 and CDR2 (germline): KGHSH, LQKENI. The CDR3 runs 16 residues. V lost 2 bases to trimming and J lost 2 bases, with 12 bases between them. CDR3: CASSPLLPVNTGELFF. In DNA, the CDR3 is TGTGCCAGCTCACCATTGCTGCCGGTCAACACCGGGGAGCTGTTTTTT. Drawing the rest from reference TRBV18 and TRBJ2-2, the complete variable domain is NAGVMQNPRHLVRRRGQEARLRCSPMKGHSHVYWYRQLPEEGLKFMVYLQKENIIDESGMPKERFSAEFPKEGPSILRIQQVVRGDSAAYFCASSPLLPVNTGELFFGEGSRLTVL.